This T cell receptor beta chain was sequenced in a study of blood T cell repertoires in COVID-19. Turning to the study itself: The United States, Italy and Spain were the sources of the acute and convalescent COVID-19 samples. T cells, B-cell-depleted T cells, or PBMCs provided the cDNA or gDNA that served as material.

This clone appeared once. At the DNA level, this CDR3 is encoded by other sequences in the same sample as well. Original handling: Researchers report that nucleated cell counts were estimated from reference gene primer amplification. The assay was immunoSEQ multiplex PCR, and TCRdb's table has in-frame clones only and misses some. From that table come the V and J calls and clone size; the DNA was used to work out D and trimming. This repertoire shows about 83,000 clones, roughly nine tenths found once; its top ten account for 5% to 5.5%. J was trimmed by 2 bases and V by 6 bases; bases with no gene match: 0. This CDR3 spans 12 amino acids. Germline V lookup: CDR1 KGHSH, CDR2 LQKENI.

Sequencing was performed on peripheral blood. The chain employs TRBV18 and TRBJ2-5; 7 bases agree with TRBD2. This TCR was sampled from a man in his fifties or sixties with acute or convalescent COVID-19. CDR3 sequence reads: CASSGLQETQYF. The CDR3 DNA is TGTGCCAGCTCGGGACTACAAGAGACCCAGTACTTC.